The 8 T cell receptor beta chains below were found in one sample sequenced in a study of Ad26.COV2.S vaccination and SARS-CoV-2 variants (dated by TCRdb to the early 2020s). According to the study, the label for this sample's treatment or condition signals: 15 to 20 received Ad26.COV2.S at low or high dose, single or two shots; roughly five received placebo; per-sample allocation not given. Repertoires of vaccine and placebo recipients were sequenced from samples taken on day 63 after the first injection. Libraries came from the immunoSEQ multiplex PCR assay. This immuneACCESS table, as held by TCRdb, lists in-frame sequences with V and J called but not all clones. Of the missing ones, under half trace to an unresolved V gene in checked studies; the others have no known cause. In this sample the table shows 450,000 to 550,000 clones, roughly nine tenths of which occur a single time. The biggest ten clones account for about 1.7% of the sample.

This sample comprised peripheral blood, obtained in a trial of Ad26.COV2.S vaccine versus placebo. The receptors here all came from a person between 18 and 59 years old who received the Ad26.COV2.S COVID-19 vaccine or a placebo.

The J gene is TRBJ2-1, the V gene TRBV11-3; D may correspond to TRBD1 or TRBD2 (5 bases each). V lost 1 base, J lost 0 bases, and 13 bases lay in between. The CDR3 consists of 17 residues. Germline lookup yields CDR1 SGHNT and CDR2 YENEEA. Here the CDR3 reads CASSLANGAYSYNEQFF. CDR3 DNA sequence: TGTGCCAGCAGCTTAGCGAACGGGGCCTACTCCTACAATGAGCAGTTCTTC.

This chain connects TRBV3-1 (or the pseudogene TRBV3-2) to TRBJ1-6; perhaps TRBD1 as D (6 bases). The CDR3 contains 16 residues. V lost 2 bases and J lost 6, with 14 bases in between. CDR1 and CDR2 from the germline V gene are LGHDT and YNNKEL (reference sequence). CDR3 nucleotides: TGTGCCAGCAGCCAATGGGGGCCGGTAATTAATTCACCCCTCCACTTT. This codes for CASSQWGPVINSPLHF.

V is TRBV4-2 and J is TRBJ2-6; the D gene is possibly TRBD2 (6 bases). The V and J ends lost 1 base and 4 bases respectively, with 11 bases between them. CDR1 is LGHNA, CDR2 YNFKEQ, per germline. The CDR3 runs 16 residues. In nucleotides, the CDR3 is TGTGCCAGCAGCCAAGCGGAGGGGTTCGGGGCCAACGTCCTGACTTTC. It is translated as CASSQAEGFGANVLTF.

The chain combines TRBV28 with TRBJ1-3; possible D gene TRBD1, 6 bases. Per germline, CDR1 MDHEN and CDR2 SYDVKM. V lost 3 bases and J lost 3, with 18 bases in between. The CDR3 runs to 17 residues. The CDR3 nucleotides are TGTGCCAGCAGTTTCACGAGTCCGGGACATGGTGGAAACACCATATATTTT. It translates to CASSFTSPGHGGNTIYF.

In its sample, this clone was seen once. The chain links TRBV3-1 (or the pseudogene TRBV3-2) to TRBJ2-3, with D possibly TRBD2 on 7 matching bases. CDR1 is LGHDT and CDR2 is YNNKEL in the germline V gene (reference sequence). The CDR3 covers 20 residues. V was shortened by 1 base and J by 2 bases, with 25 bases between the two germline ends. CDR3 protein: CASSQARAGAQPVATDTQYF. In DNA form, the CDR3 reads TGTGCCAGCAGCCAAGCTAGGGCGGGGGCACAACCTGTGGCCACAGATACGCAGTATTTT.

The V gene is TRBV5-5, the J gene TRBJ2-5, with D possibly TRBD2 on 5 matching bases. The CDR3 totals 14 residues. Germline lookup yields CDR1 SGHKS and CDR2 YYEKEE (reference sequence). With 4 bases removed from V and 2 bases from J, the gap between germline ends came to 12 bases. CDR3 nucleotides: TGTGCCAGCAGCCTACCGGGGAAACAAGAGACCCAGTACTTC. Translated: CASSLPGKQETQYF.

The V and J genes are TRBV9 and TRBJ2-2, with D possibly TRBD2 on 6 matching bases. V lost 4 bases to trimming and J lost 4 bases, with 14 bases between them. Germline CDR1 reads SGDLS; CDR2 reads YYNGEE. The CDR3 runs to 15 residues. This chain's CDR3 is CASSPTEGTTGELFF. The CDR3 region has the DNA TGTGCCAGCAGCCCTACGGAGGGGACCACCGGGGAGCTGTTTTTT.

This chain links TRBV7-9 with TRBJ1-3; D unclear. Trimming pared 3 bases from V and 5 bases from J, leaving 8 bases between. CDR1 is SEHNR and CDR2 is FQNEAQ in the germline V gene (reference sequence). The CDR3 is 13 residues long. The CDR3, as DNA: TGTGCCAGCAGCTTGGCCGGGAGAAACACCATATATTTT. Translating it yields CASSLAGRNTIYF.